The rows below give T cell receptor beta chains drawn from one sample of a study of response to subunit inactivated influenza vaccine. TCRdb reprocessed the RT-PCR reads with MiXCR, giving one entry per CDR3 protein. In the table there are around 540,000 distinct CDR3 sequences, 10% to 15% of which are singletons. The sequences come from PBMCs from blood, collected on the day of vaccination. All receptors come from a man aged 45-60 years who received an inactivated influenza vaccine. CDR3s include the opening cysteine and the closing phenylalanine or tryptophan. The D gene is left open where the match is weak. The listing skips clone size in some rows; elsewhere it reads once, few, many or a size class.

j_call: TRBJ1-2
v_call: TRBV12-3/TRBV12-4
clone_size: few
d_call: TRBD1
cdr3_nt: TGTGCCAGCAGCCACACCGGGACAGGGATATCCTCTAACTATGGCTACACCTTC
cdr3_aa: CASSHTGTGISSNYGYTF

j_call: TRBJ2-1
v_call: TRBV7-9
clone_size: few
d_call: .
cdr3_nt: TGTGCCAGCATCAACAACCCGGACAGCTACGAGCAGTTCTTC
cdr3_aa: CASINNPDSYEQFF

j_call: TRBJ1-1
v_call: TRBV12-3/TRBV12-4
clone_size: .
d_call: TRBD1
cdr3_nt: TGTGCCAGCAGGATAGGACAGGGGATCATGAACACTGAAGCTTTCTTT
cdr3_aa: CASRIGQGIMNTEAFF

j_call: TRBJ2-7
v_call: TRBV18
clone_size: few
d_call: .
cdr3_nt: TGTGCCAGCTCATCGCCGGGGCTCTTCTCCTACGAGCAGTACTTC
cdr3_aa: CASSSPGLFSYEQYF

j_call: TRBJ2-7
v_call: TRBV7-2
clone_size: many
d_call: TRBD1
cdr3_nt: TGTGCCAGCAGCTTAGTGGGTCAGGGGGCCTACGAGCAGTACTTC
cdr3_aa: CASSLVGQGAYEQYF

j_call: TRBJ2-1
v_call: TRBV5-6
clone_size: many
d_call: .
cdr3_nt: TGTGCCAGCAGCCTACCCGTTCTAGTTACCTGGGCTGAGCAGTTCTTC
cdr3_aa: CASSLPVLVTWAEQFF

j_call: TRBJ2-1
v_call: TRBV7-2
clone_size: .
d_call: TRBD1
cdr3_nt: TGTGCCAGCAGCTTGGGGACAGGGGGCTTGGGGAATGAGCAGTTCTTC
cdr3_aa: CASSLGTGGLGNEQFF

j_call: TRBJ2-1
v_call: TRBV7-3
clone_size: few
d_call: TRBD2
cdr3_nt: TGTGCCATCAGCCCATTGGGGGGGGGAGAAGCGCAGTTCTTC
cdr3_aa: CAISPLGGGEAQFF

j_call: TRBJ2-1
v_call: TRBV29-1
clone_size: few
d_call: TRBD2
cdr3_nt: TGCAGCGTTGGTCGCGGGAGTTTGAGTGAGCAGTTCTTC
cdr3_aa: CSVGRGSLSEQFF

j_call: TRBJ2-5
v_call: TRBV6-1
clone_size: .
d_call: .
cdr3_nt: TGTGCCAGCAGCGCTGGGGGGCGACAGTACCAAGAGACCCAGTACTTC
cdr3_aa: CASSAGGRQYQETQYF

j_call: TRBJ2-3
v_call: TRBV12-3/TRBV12-4
clone_size: many
d_call: TRBD2
cdr3_nt: TGTGCCAGCAGTTTTCAGCGGGGGGGCACAGATACGCAGTATTTT
cdr3_aa: CASSFQRGGTDTQYF

j_call: TRBJ2-3
v_call: TRBV28
clone_size: .
d_call: TRBD1
cdr3_nt: TGTGCCAGCAGTCCGGGACAGGGAATTGGAGATACGCAGTATTTT
cdr3_aa: CASSPGQGIGDTQYF

j_call: TRBJ2-4
v_call: TRBV4-1
clone_size: few
d_call: .
cdr3_nt: TGCGCCAGCAGCCAAGTAAGGAGAGAAAACATTCAGTACTTC
cdr3_aa: CASSQVRRENIQYF